What follows are 15 T cell receptor beta chains derived from one specimen sequenced in a study of blood T cell repertoires in COVID-19. The data were produced by immunoSEQ multiplex PCR, yet TCRdb's version contains in-frame clones alone and is incomplete. The repertoire holds over 25,000 clones, roughly 85% seen once, with approximately 6.3% in the top ten. Sequencing input: peripheral blood. These receptors all stem from a man aged 55 to 70 with active COVID-19.

This chain joins TRBV27 and TRBJ2-1; D not resolved. Per germline, CDR1 MNHEY and CDR2 SMNVEV (reference sequence). The CDR3 has 14 residues. V was clipped by 2 bases and J by 5 bases, with 10 bases between them. CDR3 region: CASSLIGPDNEQFF. The CDR3 DNA sequence: TGTGCCAGCAGTTTAATTGGCCCAGACAATGAGCAGTTCTTC.

V gene TRBV27 combines with J gene TRBJ2-1; maybe TRBD2 (6 bases). CDR3 length equals 15 residues. The germline V gene has CDR1 MNHEY and CDR2 SMNVEV (reference sequence). Trimming removed 2 bases from V and 7 bases from J, with 15 bases in between. Here the CDR3 DNA reads TGTGCCAGCAGTTTAAGTAGCGGACTCGGGAATGAGCAGTTCTTC. Amino acids: CASSLSSGLGNEQFF.

This clone was seen a few times. V gene TRBV3-1 (or the pseudogene TRBV3-2) combines with J gene TRBJ2-3; D is undetermined. Trimming removed 2 bases from V and 4 bases from J, with 4 bases in between. The CDR3 has 12 residues. CDR1 and CDR2 (germline): LGHDT, YNNKEL (reference sequence). Here the CDR3 DNA reads TGTGCCAGCAGCCAATCTCCAGATACGCAGTATTTT. It translates to CASSQSPDTQYF.

In its sample, this clone was seen a few times. The chain uses TRBV7-2 and TRBJ2-6, with D possibly matching TRBD1 (5 bases). This CDR3 has 18 residues. CDR1 is SGHTA and CDR2 is FQGNSA in the germline V gene. Trimming shortened V by 0 bases and J by 4 bases, and 16 bases separated the two germline ends. Here the CDR3 DNA reads TGTGCCAGCAGCTTAGCGGGGTACAGGTTAGGGGGGGCCAACGTCCTGACTTTC. Its protein product is CASSLAGYRLGGANVLTF.

The chain links TRBV6-6 to TRBJ2-7, with 9 nucleotides matching TRBD1. Per germline, CDR1 MNHNY and CDR2 SVGAGI (reference sequence). The CDR3 totals 15 residues. V was clipped by 6 bases and J by 2 bases; unmatched bases: 8. The CDR3 DNA sequence: TGTGCCAGCAGAACTACCGGGACAGGGACCTACGAGCAGTACTTC. This gives the protein CASRTTGTGTYEQYF.

The chain combines TRBV7-3 with TRBJ2-3, with D uncertain. The ends were cut back, 5 bases at V and 2 bases at J, with 5 bases in the middle. Per germline, CDR1 SGHTA and CDR2 FQGTGA. The CDR3 runs 12 residues. CDR3 nucleotides: TGTGCCAGCAGCGTATCCACAGATACGCAGTATTTT. Its protein is CASSVSTDTQYF.

This chain joins TRBV6-1 and TRBJ1-5; D gene uncertain. The CDR3 has 15 residues. CDR1 and CDR2 from the germline V gene are MNHNS and SASEGT. V shed 0 bases and J shed 6 bases, with 12 bases lying between them. CDR3 nucleotide sequence: TGTGCCAGCAGTGAAGCGAGGGCAGTCATTCAGCCCCAGCATTTT. It translates to CASSEARAVIQPQHF.

The gene calls are TRBV19 and TRBJ2-2, with TRBD1 as a possible D gene (6 bases). CDR1 and CDR2 from the germline V gene are LNHDA and SQIVND (reference sequence). CDR3 length: 13 residues. Deletions cut 6 bases from V and 6 bases from J, with 11 bases between. As DNA, the CDR3 is TGTGCCAGTAGGATAACAGGGCCCGGGGAGCTGTTTTTT. It encodes CASRITGPGELFF.

This chain joins TRBV19 and TRBJ1-5; D is unclear. Trimming took off 0 bases at V and 9 bases at J, with 9 bases between the two ends. This CDR3 is 13 amino acids long. Germline CDR1 is LNHDA and CDR2 is SQIVND (reference sequence). CDR3 sequence (DNA): TGTGCCAGTAGTATAGATCGTACCGGGCCCCAGCATTTT. It encodes CASSIDRTGPQHF.

This rearrangement joins TRBV5-1 to TRBJ2-7; 9 bases align to TRBD1. The germline CDR1 and CDR2 sequences are SGHRS and YFSETQ. The CDR3 is made up of 15 amino acids. V dropped 4 bases and J dropped 0; count of bases not matched to a gene: 5. CDR3 loop: CASSVGQGSSYEQYF. The CDR3 coding sequence is TGCGCCAGCAGCGTAGGACAGGGGAGCTCCTACGAGCAGTACTTC.

The rearrangement links TRBV28 to TRBJ2-1, with 7 bases that match TRBD2. J lost 8 bases, V lost 7 bases, and 14 bases had no gene match. Germline lookup yields CDR1 MDHEN and CDR2 SYDVKM. This CDR3 spans 15 amino acids. CDR3 in DNA: TGTGCCAGCACCATTGGGGGGAGGGCCGTTCATGAGCAGTTCTTC. Translated: CASTIGGRAVHEQFF.

The chain recombines TRBV7-3 with TRBJ2-3, with 9 bases lining up with TRBD2. The J segment lost 7 bases and the V segment lost 1 base, leaving 6 bases of the junction unmatched. The CDR3 extends over 15 amino acids. Looked up from germline, CDR1 is SGHTA and CDR2 is FQGTGA. The CDR3 DNA reads TGTGCCAGCAGCTTAATGATTGCGGGAGGGAATACGCAGTATTTT. It specifies CASSLMIAGGNTQYF.

The chain couples TRBV3-1 (or the pseudogene TRBV3-2) to TRBJ2-5, with 11 bases lining up with TRBD2. The CDR3 sequence is 16 residues long. In germline, CDR1 is LGHDT, CDR2 YNNKEL (reference sequence). Germline trimming cut 2 bases from V and 4 bases from J; bases unmatched to any gene: 6. The CDR3 nucleotides read TGTGCCAGCAGCCAACTACTAGCGGGAGTCACAGAGACCCAGTACTTC. Translated, it gives CASSQLLAGVTETQYF.

This chain uses TRBV18 with TRBJ1-1; D remains unclear. Germline CDR1 is KGHSH and CDR2 is LQKENI. V shed 2 bases and J shed 2 bases, with 21 bases lying between them. The CDR3 covers 18 residues. In DNA form, the CDR3 reads TGTGCCAGCTCACCAGAGATCAGTGGCGGCGGCGGAAACACTGAAGCTTTCTTT. This codes for CASSPEISGGGGNTEAFF.

This rearrangement joins TRBV7-8 to TRBJ2-1; TRBD2 matches at 11 bases. CDR3 length: 17 amino acids. After removal of 1 base from V and 4 bases from J, the junction contained 6 bases not matched to a gene. The germline CDR1 and CDR2 sequences are SGHVS and FQNEAQ. The CDR3, as DNA: TGTGCCAGCAGCTTAGGCCTTACTAGCGGGAGTTACAATGAGCAGTTCTTC. The encoded protein is CASSLGLTSGSYNEQFF.